Listed here are 16 T cell receptor beta chains from one sample, sequenced in a study of cytomegalovirus exposure and HLA in healthy donors. With 60 Vbeta and 13 Jbeta primers, the PCR was carried out. Using immunoSEQ multiplex PCR, the repertoire was profiled, and TCRdb retains in-frame clones only, with some absent. The sample comprises about 140,000 clones, 73% of which are singletons, and under 15% rests with the top ten. Sequencing input: PBMCs. These receptors were obtained from a human donor in good health.

Here the CDR3 reads CASTGTSGERAYEQYF. In DNA form, the CDR3 reads TGTGCCAGCACCGGGACTAGCGGGGAGCGGGCCTACGAGCAGTACTTC. V and J are TRBV7-2 and TRBJ2-7, with 13 bases fitting TRBD2. This CDR3 comprises 16 residues. CDR1 is SGHTA, CDR2 FQGNSA, per germline. V gave up 7 bases and J gave up 2 bases; unmatched junction bases: 8.

The chain employs TRBV28 and TRBJ2-5; maybe TRBD2 (6 bases). CDR1 and CDR2 from the germline V gene are MDHEN and SYDVKM. This CDR3 is built from 15 residues. The germline V and J ends were trimmed by 5 bases and 5 bases, with 18 bases remaining between them. The CDR3 region has the DNA TGTGCCAGCAGTGGTACTGAGGAGGGGAAGGAGACCCAGTACTTC. Translating gives CASSGTEEGKETQYF. The full variable domain, in which reference TRBV28 and TRBJ2-5 provide the parts outside the CDR3, is DVKVTQSSRYLVKRTGEKVFLECVQDMDHENMFWYRQDPGLGLRLIYFSYDVKMKEKGDIPEGYSVSREKKERFSLILESASTNQTSMYLCASSGTEEGKETQYFGPGTRLLVL.

About this clone: The sample has other DNA sequences that encode this CDR3 too. The chain uses TRBV6-1 and TRBJ1-1, with 9 bases matching TRBD1. V shed 6 bases and J 0 bases; nucleotides not matched to a gene: 2. The CDR3 is 14 amino acids. Germline CDR1 reads MNHNS; CDR2 reads SASEGT. The CDR3 bases are TGTGCCAGCAGGGACAGGGGACTGAACACTGAAGCTTTCTTT. It specifies CASRDRGLNTEAFF.

This chain links TRBV7-3 with TRBJ1-1; weak D call: TRBD1 (5 bases). V was cut by 1 base and J by 5 bases, with 14 bases left in between. Germline V gene sequence: CDR1 SGHTA, CDR2 FQGTGA. The CDR3 totals 15 residues. In nucleotides, the CDR3 is TGTGCCAGCAGCTTAATGGGCGGGGGTCGAACTGAAGCTTTCTTT. This translates into CASSLMGGGRTEAFF.

CDR3 loop: CASSTTGTSYNEQFF. The CDR3 nucleotides are TGTGCCAGCAGTACCACCGGGACTTCTTACAATGAGCAGTTCTTC. The chain is built from TRBV6-1 and TRBJ2-1; D might be TRBD2 (6 bases). The ends were cut back, 5 bases at V and 4 bases at J, with 15 bases in the middle. CDR1 MNHNS and CDR2 SASEGT come from the germline V gene. The CDR3 contains 15 residues.

The V call is TRBV5-1, the J call TRBJ1-2; D unclear. The V gene lost 0 bases and the J gene lost 4 bases, with 16 bases spanning the gap. Germline-derived CDR1 and CDR2 are SGHRS and YFSETQ. This CDR3 has 16 residues. CDR3 coding DNA: TGCGCCAGCAGCTTGGGTGGGGAGGAGAAAATCTATGGCTACACCTTC. The encoded protein is CASSLGGEEKIYGYTF. Full variable domain (remainder filled in from reference TRBV5-1 and TRBJ1-2): KAGVTQTPRYLIKTRGQQVTLSCSPISGHRSVSWYQQTPGQGLQFLFEYFSETQRNKGNFPGRFSGRQFSNSRSEMNVSTLELGDSALYLCASSLGGEEKIYGYTFGSGTRLTVV.

The rearrangement joins TRBV7-6 to TRBJ2-7, with TRBD1 matching 7 bases. Germline CDR1 SGHVS, CDR2 FNYEAQ. The CDR3 loop spans 13 amino acids. With 0 bases clipped from V and 5 bases from J, the junction kept 1 base outside the gene matches. The CDR3 loop is CASSLAGGDEQYF. CDR3 in DNA: TGTGCCAGCAGCTTAGCAGGGGGCGACGAGCAGTACTTC.

V usage is TRBV27 and J usage is TRBJ2-1; the match to TRBD2 covers 10 bases. J gave up 14 bases and V 2 bases, and 6 bases lay outside the gene matches. Germline CDR1 reads MNHEY; CDR2 reads SMNVEV (reference sequence). The CDR3 is 13 residues long. CDR3 nucleotide sequence: TGTGCCAGCAGTTTACGGCTAGCGGGAGCGAAGTTCTTC. It is translated as CASSLRLAGAKFF.

Points on this clone: Sequence at one end of the junction differs from germline and may be a read error. The J gene is TRBJ2-3, the V gene TRBV29-1, with a weak D call TRBD1 (5 bases). Germline V gene data show CDR1 as SQVTM and CDR2 as ANQGSEA. This CDR3 region has 13 residues. As DNA, the CDR3 is TGCGGCGTTCCCGGACATACCCGGGATACGCAGTATTTT. This sequence encodes CGVPGHTRDTQYF.

A few counts support this clone. This sample also contains other DNA sequences that code for the same CDR3. This chain links TRBV25-1 with TRBJ1-1; D might be TRBD1 (5 bases). The germline V and J ends were trimmed by 2 bases and 5 bases, with 6 bases remaining between them. The CDR3 has 12 amino acids. Per germline, CDR1 MGHDK and CDR2 SYGVNS. The CDR3 reads CASSEQGTEAFF. CDR3 DNA sequence: TGTGCCAGCAGTGAACAGGGAACTGAAGCTTTCTTT.

The chain carries TRBV11-3 and TRBJ2-1; the D gene is possibly TRBD2 (5 bases). V lost 1 base, J lost 0 bases, and 7 bases lay in between. This CDR3 spans 15 amino acids. CDR1 and CDR2 (germline): SGHNT, YENEEA. CDR3 protein: CASSLAGNSYNEQFF. As DNA, the CDR3 is TGTGCCAGCAGCTTAGCGGGAAACTCCTACAATGAGCAGTTCTTC. The whole variable domain, filled in from reference TRBV11-3 and TRBJ2-1, reads EAGVVQSPRYKIIEKKQPVAFWCNPISGHNTLYWYLQNLGQGPELLIRYENEEAVDDSQLPKDRFSAERLKGVDSTLKIQPAELGDSAVYLCASSLAGNSYNEQFFGPGTRLTVL.

This chain links TRBV11-2 with TRBJ2-3; 7 bases are shared with TRBD1. Germline lookup yields CDR1 SGHAT and CDR2 FQNNGV. CDR3 length equals 14 residues. J was trimmed by 4 bases and V by 5 bases; bases with no gene match: 6. This CDR3 reads CASSSRDRSDTQYF. The CDR3 DNA sequence: TGTGCCAGCAGCAGCAGGGACAGATCAGATACGCAGTATTTT. The full variable domain, in which reference TRBV11-2 and TRBJ2-3 provide the parts outside the CDR3, is EAGVAQSPRYKIIEKRQSVAFWCNPISGHATLYWYQQILGQGPKLLIQFQNNGVVDDSQLPKDRFSAERLKGVDSTLKIQPAKLEDSAVYLCASSSRDRSDTQYFGPGTRLTVL.

This chain connects TRBV5-5 to TRBJ2-2, with D unclear. Germline V gives CDR1 SGHKS, CDR2 YYEKEE (reference sequence). This CDR3 contains 16 residues. V dropped 1 base and J dropped 0 bases, with 10 bases sitting between them. CDR3 coding DNA: TGTGCCAGCAGCTTGAACCACGGTCCGAACACCGGGGAGCTGTTTTTT. Protein sequence: CASSLNHGPNTGELFF.

A few counts support this clone. The chain combines TRBV15 with TRBJ2-5, with TRBD2 identical over 7 bases. V lost 0 bases and J lost 4; bases outside the gene matches: 17. This CDR3 comprises 19 residues. From germline, CDR1 is LNHNV and CDR2 YYDKDF (reference sequence). CDR3: CATSRDLGFGTTISETQYF. DNA for the CDR3: TGTGCCACCAGCAGAGATTTAGGGTTTGGGACTACTATTTCAGAGACCCAGTACTTC.

The chain is built from TRBV18 and TRBJ1-5; 7 bases line up with TRBD1. The V and J ends lost 2 bases and 6 bases, in that order; junction bases with no gene match: 7. CDR3 size: 15 residues. Germline CDR1 is KGHSH and CDR2 is LQKENI. The CDR3 DNA sequence: TGTGCCAGCTCACCAGGGCAGGGGGTAAGTCAGCCCCAGCATTTT. Its translation: CASSPGQGVSQPQHF.

J is TRBJ1-4 and V is TRBV4-1, with 7 bases fitting TRBD1. CDR1 and CDR2 (germline): MGHRA, YSYEKL. J gave up 8 bases and V 2 bases, and 2 bases lay outside the gene matches. The CDR3 has 13 amino acids. The CDR3 spells CASSQTGDEKLFF. The CDR3 coding sequence is TGCGCCAGCAGCCAAACAGGGGACGAAAAACTGTTTTTT.